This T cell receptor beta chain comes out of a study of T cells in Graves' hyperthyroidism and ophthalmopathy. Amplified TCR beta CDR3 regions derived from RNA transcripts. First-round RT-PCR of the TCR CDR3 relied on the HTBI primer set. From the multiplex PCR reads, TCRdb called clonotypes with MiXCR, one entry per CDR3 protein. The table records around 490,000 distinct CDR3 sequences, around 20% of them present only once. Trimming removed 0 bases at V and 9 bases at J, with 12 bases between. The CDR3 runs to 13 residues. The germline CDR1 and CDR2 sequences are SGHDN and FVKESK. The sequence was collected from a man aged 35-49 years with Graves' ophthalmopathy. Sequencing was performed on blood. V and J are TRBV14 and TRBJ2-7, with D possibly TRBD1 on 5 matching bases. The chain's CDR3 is CASSQDRKGRQYF. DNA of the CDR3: TGTGCCAGCAGCCAAGATCGTAAGGGGCGGCAGTACTTC.